The entry below describes one T cell receptor (beta chain). The antigen this receptor binds is unknown. No base qualities exist here, and no much larger clone lies one base off it. Preparation of the library involved 5' RACE. Sequencing took place on an Illumina HiSeq 2500. A second PCR of 7 to 11 cycles was performed with a sample-barcoded 5' primer and a J-beta primer mix. Each TCR beta cDNA molecule received a unique molecular identifier from a template-switch 5' adaptor carrying 12 random nucleotides. Each sample yielded at least 3 million CDR3-containing paired-end reads. All of the RNA was converted into first-strand cDNA using the Mint cDNA synthesis kit, with a TRBC-specific oligonucleotide serving as the primer. Following uracil-DNA glycosylase treatment, all cDNA underwent a first 18-cycle PCR with the universal primers M1SS and BC2_uni_R. On the authors' methods: For normalization, 1 million high-quality reads, each with a distinct molecular identifier, were randomly selected from each sample. Instead of being binned into consensus sequences, reads that shared molecular identifiers were thrown out. MiTCR, with a Q25 quality threshold and the strictest error-elimination algorithm, was used for CDR3 identification, clonotype clustering and error correction. Lower-bound total TCR beta diversity was estimated with a nonparametric unseen species model using Euler transformation. The public reads were reprocessed in TCRdb via fastp at Q25 and MiXCR, keeping in-frame beta chains. Records with the same CDR3 protein are collapsed into one entry carrying the most frequent genes and DNA. TCRdb assigned the V and J calls; the authors' analysis was not used. In this sample the table shows roughly 680,000 distinct CDR3 sequences, roughly half of which occur a single time. The ten largest clones represent 13% of the sample.

V ends up 2 bases short and J 5 bases short, with an unmatched junction base count of 4. The CDR1 and CDR2 encoded by the germline V gene are SGHRS and YFSETQ. Inclusive of the bounding cysteine and phenylalanine, the CDR3 is 15 residues long. Only the CDR3 DNA is retained, 45 bases long and in frame from the first base. This specimen comes from a study of blood T cells in healthy people across ages (dated by TCRdb to the mid-2010s). For the study in its entirety: In model experiments, template switching captured roughly one uniquely barcoded TCR beta cDNA molecule for every two T cells. Donors were grouped into four age groups: young (average 16 years), middle-aged (about 40), aged (over 55) and long-lived (just over 80). To avoid experimental bias, donors of different ages were distributed randomly across sequencing lanes. To track age-related changes in TCR beta repertoire diversity, the study relied on deep sequencing normalized with unique cDNA molecular identifiers. Using the same blood draw, the study looked at two additional independent replicas of 1 million unique cDNA reads for two donors, one aged 18 to 30 and the other aged 80 or older.

Overall study results and their limits: The CMV infection status of donors was not known, potentially confounding age-related changes in expanded clonotypes. As age increased, observed TCR beta diversity per million T cells dropped in a roughly linear way, and a significant reduction was already evident by age 40. Bulk unsorted PBMC profiling prevented conclusive comparison of naive and antigen-experienced compartments. Total diversity estimates from one million sequenced T cells were considered lower bounds and underestimates. Observed TCR beta diversity correlated strongly with the percentage of naive T cells measured by flow cytometry. The long-lived group showed more naive CD4+ T cells, fewer expanded clones and increased TCR diversity than the aged group, suggesting age selection.

Donors were 40 or so systemically healthy Caucasian individuals from Russia aged roughly 6 to 90 years. Each donor gave 8.5 to 10 milliliters of peripheral blood, collected into EDTA-treated Vacutainer tubes. Ficoll-Paque density-gradient centrifugation was used to isolate PBMCs, with at least 6.5 million per sample. Total RNA, at least 6 micrograms per sample, was extracted from PBMCs with Trizol reagent. The percentages of naive CD45RAhigh/CD27high T cells were determined by flow cytometry on a PBMC aliquot from every donor. The clonotype originates from a woman of 80 years or more in good health. This sequence uses TRBV5-1 and TRBJ2-1, and 10 bases in between align with TRBD1. Sequenced input: blood. The CDR3 region reads CASSFRGQGDNEQFF. The nucleotide sequence is given as TGCGCCAGCAGCTTTAGAGGACAGGGGGACAATGAGCAGTTCTTC.